These T cell receptor beta chains were read from a single sample in a study of blood T cell repertoires in COVID-19. The data were produced by immunoSEQ multiplex PCR, yet TCRdb's version contains in-frame clones alone and is incomplete. The sample shows some 56,000 clones, about 82% of them seen only once. Sequences were obtained from peripheral blood. These receptors were obtained from a woman of 80 years or more with acute or convalescent COVID-19. The CDR3 runs from the conserved cysteine through the conserved F or W. A D gene is named only where the DNA matches it firmly. Clone size is not always given. Where it is, it says once, few, many or a class for expanded clones.

>TRBJ2-1|-|15|TRBV2|TRBD2
CASRVLAGVSNEQFF
TGTGCCAGCAGAGTACTAGCGGGAGTTTCCAATGAGCAGTTCTTC
>TRBJ1-2|-|14|TRBV3-1/TRBV3-2|-
CASSPWGGDYGYTF
TGTGCCAGCAGCCCCTGGGGGGGCGACTATGGCTACACCTTC
>TRBJ1-4|-|16|TRBV4-2|-
CASSQSGKGTNEKLFF
TGTGCCAGCAGCCAATCGGGGAAAGGAACTAATGAAAAACTGTTTTTT
>TRBJ1-2|-|15|TRBV23-1|-
CASSQPTGWNYGYTF
TGCGCCAGCAGTCAACCGACAGGATGGAACTATGGCTACACCTTC
>TRBJ2-1|-|15|TRBV9|-
CASSTQSSSDVEQFF
TGTGCCAGCAGCACCCAAAGCTCTAGCGATGTTGAGCAGTTCTTC
>TRBJ2-1|-|14|TRBV27|-
CASSLVRGNNEQFF
TGTGCCAGCAGTTTAGTCCGGGGAAACAATGAGCAGTTCTTC
>TRBJ1-4|-|16|TRBV27|TRBD1
CASSLSNRGLREKLFF
TGTGCCAGCAGTTTATCAAACAGGGGGCTAAGGGAAAAACTGTTTTTT
>TRBJ1-2|-|13|TRBV6-2/TRBV6-3|-
CASSLDSPYGYTF
TGTGCCAGCAGCCTGGACAGTCCTTATGGCTACACCTTC
>TRBJ1-3|once|14|TRBV28|-
CASTRTGTGNTIYF
TGTGCCAGCACACGAACAGGGACAGGAAACACCATATATTTT
>TRBJ2-2|once|16|TRBV9|-
CASSVAPFTNTGELFF
TGTGCCAGCAGCGTAGCCCCCTTTACGAACACCGGGGAGCTGTTTTTT
>TRBJ2-4|-|15|TRBV27|-
CASRRDGIAKNIQYF
TGTGCCAGCAGGCGAGACGGGATAGCCAAAAACATTCAGTACTTC
>TRBJ2-1|-|15|TRBV5-1|TRBD1
CASSQAMTGVNEQFF
TGCGCCAGCAGCCAGGCCATGACAGGGGTCAATGAGCAGTTCTTC
>TRBJ2-1|-|13|TRBV11-3|-
CASSLDLHYEQFF
TGTGCCAGCAGCTTAGATTTACATTATGAGCAGTTCTTC
>TRBJ1-2|-|14|TRBV3-1/TRBV3-2|TRBD1
CASSQGTGRNGYTF
TGTGCCAGCAGCCAAGGGACAGGGAGAAACGGCTACACCTTC
>TRBJ2-3|-|15|TRBV2|TRBD1
CASSDDRGLTDTQYF
TGTGCCAGCAGTGATGACAGGGGGCTAACAGATACGCAGTATTTT
>TRBJ1-2|few|16|TRBV5-1|TRBD1
CASSPHRGAPNYGYTF
TGCGCCAGCAGCCCGCACAGGGGGGCCCCTAACTATGGCTACACCTTC
>TRBJ2-1|-|14|TRBV4-2|TRBD2
CASSVSGTYNEQFF
TGTGCCAGCAGCGTAAGCGGGACCTACAATGAGCAGTTCTTC
>TRBJ1-6|-|15|TRBV5-1|-
CASSLVAERRSPLHF
TGCGCCAGCAGCTTGGTTGCCGAGAGGCGTTCACCCCTCCACTTT
>TRBJ2-1|-|12|TRBV6-6|TRBD2
CASSYRTSEPFF
TGTGCCAGCAGTTATCGTACTAGCGAGCCGTTCTTC
>TRBJ1-4|-|15|TRBV11-3|TRBD1
CASSNTGVTNEKLFF
TGTGCCAGCAGCAATACAGGGGTAACTAATGAAAAACTGTTTTTT
>TRBJ2-2|-|14|TRBV14|-
CASSPNAWSGELFF
TGTGCCAGCAGCCCAAACGCCTGGAGCGGGGAGCTGTTTTTT
>TRBJ2-1|-|15|TRBV5-1|TRBD1
CASSLGQGPHNEQFF
TGCGCCAGCAGCCTTGGACAGGGTCCCCACAATGAGCAGTTCTTC
>TRBJ1-1|-|14|TRBV28|-
CASSSRGRNTEAFF
TGTGCCAGCAGTTCCCGGGGGAGAAACACTGAAGCTTTCTTT
>TRBJ2-1|once|13|TRBV4-1|-
CASSQERGGEQFF
TGCGCCAGCAGCCAAGAAAGGGGGGGTGAGCAGTTCTTC
>TRBJ2-1|few|11|TRBV5-1|TRBD1
CASWRTGERFF
TGCGCCAGCTGGAGGACAGGGGAAAGGTTCTTC
>TRBJ1-3|-|15|TRBV6-1|-
CASSDSFSSGNTIYF
TGTGCCAGCAGTGATTCCTTCAGCTCTGGAAACACCATATATTTT